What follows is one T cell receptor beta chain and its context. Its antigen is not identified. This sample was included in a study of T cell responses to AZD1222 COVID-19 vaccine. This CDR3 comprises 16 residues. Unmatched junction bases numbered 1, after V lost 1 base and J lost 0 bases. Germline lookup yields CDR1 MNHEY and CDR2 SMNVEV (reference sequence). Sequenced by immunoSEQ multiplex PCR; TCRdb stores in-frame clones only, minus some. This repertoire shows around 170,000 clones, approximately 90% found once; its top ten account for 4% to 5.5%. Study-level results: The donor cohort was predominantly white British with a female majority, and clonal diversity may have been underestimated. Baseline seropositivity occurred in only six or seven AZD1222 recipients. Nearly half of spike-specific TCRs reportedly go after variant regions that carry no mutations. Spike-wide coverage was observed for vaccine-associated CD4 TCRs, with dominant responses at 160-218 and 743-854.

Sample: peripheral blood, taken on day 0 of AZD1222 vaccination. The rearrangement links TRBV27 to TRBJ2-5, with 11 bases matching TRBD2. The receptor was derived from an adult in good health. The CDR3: CASSLLAGGYQETQYF. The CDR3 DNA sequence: TGTGCCAGCAGTTTATTAGCGGGAGGGTACCAAGAGACCCAGTACTTC.